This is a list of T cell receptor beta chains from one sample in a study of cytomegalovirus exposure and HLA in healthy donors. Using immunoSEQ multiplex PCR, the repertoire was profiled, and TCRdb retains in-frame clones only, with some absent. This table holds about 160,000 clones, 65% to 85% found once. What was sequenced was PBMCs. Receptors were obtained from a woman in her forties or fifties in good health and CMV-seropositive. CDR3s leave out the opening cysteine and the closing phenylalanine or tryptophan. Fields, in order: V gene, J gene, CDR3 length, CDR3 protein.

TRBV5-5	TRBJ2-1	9	ASSLATEQF
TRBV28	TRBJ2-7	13	AIRRDSQGSYEQY
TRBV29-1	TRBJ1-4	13	SVGLGGQTNEKLF
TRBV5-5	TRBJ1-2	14	ASSYVLGQGNYGYT
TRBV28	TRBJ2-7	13	ASSLARDKSYEQY
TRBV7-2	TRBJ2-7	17	ASSLVVRLAGASSYEQY
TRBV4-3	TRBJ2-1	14	ASSQDWDSRVDEQF
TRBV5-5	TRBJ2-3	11	ASSLRGADTQY
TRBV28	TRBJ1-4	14	ASGLSGRRRNEKLF
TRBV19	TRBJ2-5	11	ASSIGTGETQY
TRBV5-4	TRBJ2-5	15	ASSETGTSVGAETQY
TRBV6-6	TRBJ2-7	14	ASSYSDREGIYEQY
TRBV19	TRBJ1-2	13	ASSMSREANYGYT
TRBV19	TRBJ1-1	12	ASSIAQGLGRAF
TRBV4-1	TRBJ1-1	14	ASSQERKRQGTEAF
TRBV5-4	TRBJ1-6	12	ASSFRGYNSPLH
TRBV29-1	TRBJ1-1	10	SGSTTGMSAF
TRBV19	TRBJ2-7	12	ASSMGSRGYEQY
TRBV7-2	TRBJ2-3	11	ASSSYSTDTQY
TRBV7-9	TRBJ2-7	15	ASSPSAGTSGRGEQY
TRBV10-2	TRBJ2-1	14	ASSFSGGGSYNEQF
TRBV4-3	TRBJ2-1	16	ASSQEGYRGQPYNEQF
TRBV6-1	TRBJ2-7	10	ASSESNYEQY
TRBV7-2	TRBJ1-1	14	ASRPTQEVMNTEAF
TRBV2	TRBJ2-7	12	ASSAGQSSYEQY
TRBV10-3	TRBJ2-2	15	AISESKGSGDTGELF
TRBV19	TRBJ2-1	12	ASSATTTLNEQF
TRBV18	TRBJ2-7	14	ASSPPFSGGAYEQY
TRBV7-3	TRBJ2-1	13	ASSLRLAGAGEQF
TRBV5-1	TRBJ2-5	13	ASSFVLAGQETQY